A selection of T cell receptor beta chains follows, all from one sample in a study of blood T cell repertoires in COVID-19. Profiling relied on immunoSEQ multiplex PCR, and the TCRdb table lists in-frame clones only, not all of them. Of about 81,000 clones in the sample, roughly 88% are singletons; the top ten hold 6% to 8.5%. Sequenced material: peripheral blood. The receptors here all came from a man between 65 and 85 years old with acute or convalescent COVID-19. Both conserved end residues are part of each CDR3. A D gene is named only where the DNA matches it firmly. Size is stated for part of the rows, as once, few or many counts, or as a class when the clone is expanded.

CDR3aa | CDR3nt | abundance | j_gene | d_gene | v_gene
CSAAKATSGSLNEQYF | TGCAGCGCCGCAAAGGCAACTAGCGGGAGTCTAAACGAGCAGTACTTC | once | TRBJ2-7 | TRBD2 | TRBV29-1
CAWSGSKRGRIYNEQFF | TGTGCCTGGAGTGGCTCAAAGCGGGGGAGAATCTACAATGAGCAGTTCTTC | . | TRBJ2-1 | TRBD2 | TRBV30
CASSLGPRETYEQYF | TGTGCCAGCAGCTTAGGTCCCAGGGAAACCTACGAGCAGTACTTC | . | TRBJ2-7 | . | TRBV7-2
CASSKRGGPTGDGTDTQYF | TGTGCCAGCAGCAAACGGGGGGGGCCTACAGGGGACGGCACAGATACGCAGTATTTT | . | TRBJ2-3 | . | TRBV21-1
CASSPYLAGGYNEQFF | TGTGCCAGCTCACCCTACCTAGCGGGGGGATACAATGAGCAGTTCTTC | . | TRBJ2-1 | TRBD2 | TRBV18
CASQSRDRIYNEQFF | TGTGCCAGCCAATCTAGGGACAGGATATACAATGAGCAGTTCTTC | . | TRBJ2-1 | TRBD1 | TRBV6-5
CSASAPGQQNYGYTF | TGCAGTGCTAGTGCACCGGGACAGCAAAACTATGGCTACACCTTC | . | TRBJ1-2 | TRBD1 | TRBV20-1
CASSPSRTGTNEQYF | TGTGCCAGCTCACCATCTAGGACAGGGACCAACGAGCAGTACTTC | . | TRBJ2-7 | TRBD1 | TRBV18
CASSLDRVQPQHF | TGTGCCAGCAGCTTAGACAGGGTACAGCCCCAGCATTTT | . | TRBJ1-5 | . | TRBV11-2
CASSPNLDNEQFF | TGTGCCAGCTCACCAAATCTAGACAATGAGCAGTTCTTC | once | TRBJ2-1 | . | TRBV18
CATSVSGGPYNEQFF | TGTGCCACCAGTGTTTCGGGGGGCCCATACAATGAGCAGTTCTTC | . | TRBJ2-1 | . | TRBV24-1
CATSREMTGSGYTF | TGTGCCACCAGCAGAGAGATGACAGGGAGTGGCTACACCTTC | once | TRBJ1-2 | TRBD1 | TRBV15
CASSSPGTGSSPLHF | TGTGCCAGCAGTTCGCCCGGGACAGGTAGCTCACCCCTCCACTTT | . | TRBJ1-6 | TRBD1 | TRBV27
CASSGLAGPKVEQYF | TGTGCCAGCAGTGGATTAGCGGGGCCCAAGGTCGAGCAGTACTTC | once | TRBJ2-7 | TRBD2 | TRBV28
CASSVEGEGTEAFF | TGTGCCAGCAGCGTAGAGGGGGAGGGGACTGAAGCTTTCTTT | . | TRBJ1-1 | . | TRBV9
CASSLWVGATNEKLFF | TGTGCCAGCAGTCTCTGGGTGGGAGCAACTAATGAAAAACTGTTTTTT | . | TRBJ1-4 | . | TRBV5-6
CASSLALGRNNEQFF | TGTGCCAGCAGCTTGGCCCTAGGTCGTAACAATGAGCAGTTCTTC | . | TRBJ2-1 | . | TRBV5-4
CASSEAIFRGGYTF | TGTGCCAGCAGTGAAGCGATCTTTCGCGGTGGCTACACCTTC | . | TRBJ1-2 | . | TRBV6-1
CASSQWGLAGDLQETQYF | TGCGCCAGCAGCCAATGGGGACTAGCGGGGGATCTACAAGAGACCCAGTACTTC | . | TRBJ2-5 | TRBD2 | TRBV4-1
CASSLLGGRQPQHF | TGTGCCAGCAGCTTACTAGGGGGTCGGCAGCCCCAGCATTTT | . | TRBJ1-5 | . | TRBV7-2
CASRQGWNQPQHF | TGTGCCAGCAGACAGGGTTGGAATCAGCCCCAGCATTTT | . | TRBJ1-5 | . | TRBV28
CASSLGTEARYTF | TGTGCCAGCAGCCTGGGGACAGAGGCCCGGTACACCTTC | . | TRBJ1-2 | TRBD1 | TRBV27
CAISRDFYEQYF | TGTGCCATCAGTCGGGACTTCTACGAGCAGTACTTC | . | TRBJ2-7 | . | TRBV10-3